The sequence of this T cell receptor (beta chain) was determined in a study of shared clonotypes between healthy human individuals. Study results and limitations: Expectations were that clonotype sharing among donors would be affected by sequencing depth. What limited the represented genetic and exposure-history diversity was the small number of donors. A generally larger estimated richness was seen in naive subsets than in memory subsets.

Data came from immunoSEQ multiplex PCR; TCRdb stores just in-frame clones and leaves some out. The data hold more than 2 million clones, with 93% observed a single time. Naive CD8 cells lacked CD45RO and underwent positive selection for CCR7, leaving out terminally differentiated effector memory CD45RA+ cells. Caucasian adults living in Nashville, Tennessee, provided all samples. Concerning this clone: Its antigen is unidentified. Given a far larger clone just one base away, this is likely a sequencing read error.

V was clipped by 5 bases and J by 3 bases; unmatched bases: 3. CDR1 is SGHTA and CDR2 is FQGNSA in the germline V gene. CDR3 length equals 14 residues. The specimen was naive CD8+ T cells from PBMCs. This chain joins TRBV7-2 and TRBJ2-2; 7 nucleotides align to TRBD1. The source is a man aged 18 to 30 in good health. Some clones in this sample may be carry-over from other donors' samples. CDR3 loop: CASSQGQYTGELFF. For the CDR3, the DNA is TGTGCCAGCAGCCAGGGACAGTACACCGGGGAGCTGTTTTTT.